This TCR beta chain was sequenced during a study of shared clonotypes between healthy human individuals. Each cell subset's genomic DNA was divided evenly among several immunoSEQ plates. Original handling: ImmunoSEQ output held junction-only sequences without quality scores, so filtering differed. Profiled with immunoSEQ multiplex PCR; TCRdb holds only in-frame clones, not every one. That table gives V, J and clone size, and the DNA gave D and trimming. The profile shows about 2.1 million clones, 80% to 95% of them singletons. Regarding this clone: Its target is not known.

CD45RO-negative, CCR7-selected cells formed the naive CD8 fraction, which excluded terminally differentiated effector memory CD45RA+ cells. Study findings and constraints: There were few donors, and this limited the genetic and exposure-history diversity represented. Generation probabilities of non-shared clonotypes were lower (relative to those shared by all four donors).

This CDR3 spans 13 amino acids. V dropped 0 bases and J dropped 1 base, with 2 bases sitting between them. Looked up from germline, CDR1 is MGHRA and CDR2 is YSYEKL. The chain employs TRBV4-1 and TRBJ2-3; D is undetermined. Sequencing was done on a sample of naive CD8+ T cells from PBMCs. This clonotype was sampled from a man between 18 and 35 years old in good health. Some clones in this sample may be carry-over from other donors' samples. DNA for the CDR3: TGCGCCAGCAGCCAAGAAGGCACAGATACGCAGTATTTT. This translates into CASSQEGTDTQYF.